These 5 T cell receptor beta chains came from one sample sequenced in a study of regulatory T cells in long-lasting Graves disease. As for time point: newly diagnosed GD, antithyroid drugs for less than 3 months. PBMCs were the source of the RNA used for TCR sequencing. CDR3 regions were amplified by Arm-PCR using iRepertoire HTBI primers to build TCR beta libraries. TCRdb called the multiplex PCR reads again in MiXCR, with one record for every CDR3 protein. The data contain some 560,000 distinct CDR3 sequences, around 15% of them singletons. Separately, the same data were catalogued under a study of T cells in Graves' hyperthyroidism and ophthalmopathy.

The sample consisted of peripheral blood mononuclear cells (PBMCs), taken at new diagnosis, from a patient treated with antithyroid drugs. The receptors come from a woman aged 35-60 years with Graves disease.

This clonotype showed up many times. This sequence joins TRBV3-1 and TRBJ1-2; 7 nucleotides agree with TRBD1. V lost 5 bases to trimming and J lost 6 bases; unmatched junction nucleotides: 6. In germline, CDR1 is LGHDT, CDR2 YNNKEL (reference sequence). The CDR3 covers 13 residues. CDR3 in DNA: TGTGCCAGCAGCTTCAGACAGGGACATGGCTACACCTTC. Protein product: CASSFRQGHGYTF.

This clonotype was seen many times. In nucleotides, the CDR3 is TGTGCCAGCAGCTATCTAGCGGGGGTTGCAGATACGCAGTATTTT. This translates into CASSYLAGVADTQYF. This chain connects TRBV7-9 to TRBJ2-3, with 10 positions matching TRBD2. V lost 4 bases to trimming and J lost 4 bases; unmatched junction nucleotides: 5. The CDR3 spans 15 residues. CDR1 and CDR2 from the germline V gene are SEHNR and FQNEAQ (reference sequence).

This clonotype was detected ten times or more. V and J are TRBV15 and TRBJ1-1, with D uncertain. This CDR3 comprises 15 residues. V lost 5 bases to trimming and J lost 0 bases, with 13 bases between them. The germline gives CDR1 LNHNV, CDR2 YYDKDF (reference sequence). DNA for the CDR3: TGTGCCACCAGCGTCGAAATGACGGTGAACACTGAAGCTTTCTTT. This codes for CATSVEMTVNTEAFF.

This clonotype was seen at least ten times. V gene TRBV10-3 combines with J gene TRBJ2-3; D uncertain. Germline CDR1 and CDR2: ENHRY and SYGVKD. CDR3 length: 12 amino acids. The ends were cut back, 4 bases at V and 0 bases at J, with 2 bases in the middle. The DNA of the CDR3 is TGTGCCATCAGTGCTAGCACAGATACGCAGTATTTT. Its protein is CAISASTDTQYF.

The chain employs TRBV18 and TRBJ2-1, with 8 bases that match TRBD2. Losses at the gene ends were 6 bases for V and 2 bases for J; bases not matched to a gene: 9. The germline V gene encodes CDR1 KGHSH and CDR2 LQKENI. This CDR3 region has 16 residues. CDR3 sequence (DNA): TGTGCCAGCTCGCCCCCCGGGCGGGGGGCCTACAATGAGCAGTTCTTC. Amino acid sequence: CASSPPGRGAYNEQFF.